The present T cell receptor (beta chain) was sequenced within a study of shared clonotypes between healthy human individuals. Study context: Researchers drew samples from two women and a few men aged 18 to 49. Points from the study as a whole: Researchers sampled blood only, noting tissue repertoires likely differ.

CDR1 is SGDLS and CDR2 is YYNGEE in the germline V gene. There are 14 residues in the CDR3. The V end lost 1 base, the J end lost 1 base, and 5 bases lay between the germline ends. Amplification in unsorted PBMC replicate PCRs started from about 320 ng DNA, which equals 30,000 to 35,000 T cell genomes. Here immunoSEQ multiplex PCR was the method, and the copy in TCRdb shows in-frame clones only, minus some. Of 450,000 to 500,000 clones in the sample, about 72% were seen once. This clone appeared a single time. What it recognizes is unknown. A far larger clone is one nucleotide away, so this likely arose from a read error.

The clonotype originates from a woman aged 40 to 50 in good health. Some clones in this sample may be carry-over from other donors' samples. The chain links TRBV9 to TRBJ2-2; D unclear. Sequencing was performed on PBMCs. In DNA form, the CDR3 reads TGTGCCAGCAGCGTATTGGGGAACACCGGGGAGCTGTTTTTT. Translation: CASSVLGNTGELFF.